The 22 T cell receptor beta chains given below trace back to one sample, sequenced in a study of blood T cells in healthy people across ages. PCR was performed a second time for about 7 to 11 cycles using a sample-barcoded 5' primer and a J-beta primer mix. Via MiXCR, TCRdb re-called the 5' RACE reads, giving one row per CDR3 protein. The sample shows around 1,000,000 distinct CDR3 sequences, approximately 25% of them seen only once. These data also featured in a second study, about T cells of mothers and their children.

Material: blood. These receptors came from a girl aged 2 to 10 in good health.

This clonotype appeared a few times. CDR3 in DNA: TGTGCCAGCAGTTCGAGTTTTTTCGAGCAGTACTTC. Translating it yields CASSSSFFEQYF. This chain joins TRBV2 and TRBJ2-7; no definite D call. With 5 bases removed from V and 6 bases from J, the gap between germline ends came to 11 bases. Germline CDR1 reads SNHLY; CDR2 reads FYNNEI. The CDR3 loop spans 12 amino acids.

The chain recombines TRBV13 with TRBJ1-1, with 8 bases identical to TRBD1. Germline lookup yields CDR1 PRHDT and CDR2 FYEKMQ (reference sequence). The CDR3 is made up of 16 amino acids. The trim removed 0 bases at V and 6 bases at J, leaving 9 bases unmatched. The CDR3 reads CASSLGRTGGIAEAFF. CDR3 nucleotides: TGTGCCAGCAGCTTAGGCCGAACAGGGGGGATCGCTGAAGCTTTCTTT.

This clonotype was seen only a few times. This chain connects TRBV20-1 to TRBJ2-5; TRBD1 agrees at 8 bases. From germline, CDR1 is DFQATT and CDR2 SNEGSKA (reference sequence). The CDR3 is made up of 14 amino acids. Unmatched junction bases numbered 9, after V lost 5 bases and J lost 4 bases. The CDR3 region is CSAFQTGGGETQYF. In nucleotides, the CDR3 is TGCAGTGCTTTCCAAACAGGGGGAGGAGAGACCCAGTACTTC.

The rearrangement links TRBV29-1 to TRBJ2-5, with D perhaps TRBD1 or TRBD2 (6 bases each). This CDR3 is built from 14 residues. Germline CDR1 SQVTM, CDR2 ANQGSEA. This CDR3 is CSARGGSLKMTQYF. The CDR3 coding sequence is TGCAGTGCCCGAGGGGGGAGCCTGAAGATGACCCAGTACTTC.

Only a few counts were recorded for this clonotype. One end of the junction fails to match germline, which may point to a read error. The chain combines TRBV2 with TRBJ2-5; D not resolved. The CDR3 loop spans 14 amino acids. The germline gives CDR1 SNHLY, CDR2 FYNNEI. The CDR3 DNA reads TGCGCCAGCAGTGAGTTTACCTCCCCAGAGACCCAGTACTTC. Amino acid sequence: CASSEFTSPETQYF. Using reference TRBV2 and TRBJ2-5 for the parts outside the CDR3, the full variable domain is EPEVTQTPSHQVTQMGQEVILRCVPISNHLYFYWYRQILGQKVEFLVSFYNNEISEKSEIFDDQFSVERPDGSNFTLKIRSTKLEDSAMYFCASSEFTSPETQYFGPGTRLLVL.

This clonotype was detected a few times. The gene calls are TRBV7-3 and TRBJ2-1, with D tentatively TRBD2 (6 bases). This CDR3 is 13 amino acids long. From germline, CDR1 is SGHTA and CDR2 FQGTGA. V dropped 5 bases and J dropped 6 bases, with 11 bases sitting between them. The CDR3: CASSMGLLNEQFF. In DNA form, the CDR3 reads TGTGCCAGCAGCATGGGACTTCTCAATGAGCAGTTCTTC. Full variable domain (rest looked up from reference TRBV7-3 and TRBJ2-1): GAGVSQTPSNKVTEKGKYVELRCDPISGHTALYWYRQSLGQGPEFLIYFQGTGAADDSGLPNDRFFAVRPEGSVSTLKIQRTERGDSAVYLCASSMGLLNEQFFGPGTRLTVL.

The gene calls are TRBV7-2 and TRBJ2-5; TRBD1 matches 11 bases. The end of the DNA aligns better with TRBJ2-7, so the J call may be wrong. Per germline, CDR1 SGHTA and CDR2 FQGNSA. The CDR3 runs to 16 residues. CDR3 in DNA: TGTGCCAGCAGCTTAGCAAGTGGGACAGGGGGATTCGAGCAGTACTTC. Translating gives CASSLASGTGGFEQYF.

There are a few counts of this clonotype. V usage is TRBV7-9 and J usage is TRBJ2-5; 7 nucleotides line up with TRBD2. This CDR3 is 15 amino acids long. Trimming cost V 2 bases and J 0 bases; bases outside gene matches: 3. The germline CDR1 and CDR2 sequences are SEHNR and FQNEAQ (reference sequence). CDR3 nucleotide sequence: TGTGCCAGCAGCTTAAGCGGGGAGTACCAAGAGACCCAGTACTTC. Translated, it gives CASSLSGEYQETQYF.

This clonotype has just a few counts. This chain connects TRBV7-2 to TRBJ1-2; 7 bases fit TRBD1. J lost 5 bases, V lost 4 bases, and 10 bases had no gene match. CDR1 SGHTA and CDR2 FQGNSA come from the germline V gene. The CDR3 sequence is 15 residues long. DNA for the CDR3: TGTGCCAGCAGCTACTACAGGGGCGAGGGGTATGGCTACACCTTC. It codes for CASSYYRGEGYGYTF.

The V and J genes are TRBV6-5 and TRBJ1-6; D gene unclear. Trimming stripped 2 bases from V and 14 bases from J, with 10 bases between. The V gene's germline CDR1 is MNHEY and CDR2 SVGAGI. The CDR3 is made up of 12 amino acids. The CDR3 bases are TGTGCCAGCAGTTACAATAAGCAATCCCTCCACTTT. Its translation: CASSYNKQSLHF.

This clonotype was counted at least ten times. CDR3 loop: CASSLDREGFYEQYF. CDR3 nucleotides: TGTGCCAGCAGCCTAGACAGGGAAGGTTTCTACGAGCAGTACTTC. The chain combines TRBV5-4 with TRBJ2-7; 7 nucleotides match TRBD1. With V trimmed by 4 bases and J by 3 bases, 10 bases remained unmatched. The germline CDR1 and CDR2 sequences are SGHNT and YYREEE (reference sequence). This CDR3 comprises 15 residues.

This clonotype was observed a handful of times. The chain joins TRBV4-1 to TRBJ2-5, with 8 bases aligning to TRBD1. The J call may be incorrect, as the DNA end agrees better with TRBJ2-1. The CDR3 is 16 residues long. Germline assignment: CDR1 MGHRA and CDR2 YSYEKL. For the CDR3, the DNA is TGCGCCAGCAGCCAAGGGGGACAGGTGGCTTACAATGAGCAGTTCTTC. It encodes CASSQGGQVAYNEQFF.

The V gene is TRBV13, the J gene TRBJ2-1; TRBD2 matches at 12 bases. The trim removed 5 bases at V and 8 bases at J, leaving 10 bases unmatched. CDR3 length: 16 residues. In germline, CDR1 is PRHDT, CDR2 FYEKMQ (reference sequence). The CDR3 bases are TGTGCCAGCAGCACCCTAGCGGGGGGGCCATCATATGAGCAGTTCTTC. Translating it yields CASSTLAGGPSYEQFF.

This clonotype occurred a few times. The V call is TRBV5-6, the J call TRBJ1-2; D possibly corresponds to TRBD1 (5 bases). V lost 0 bases and J lost 0, with 12 bases in between. The CDR3 contains 16 residues. Looked up from germline, CDR1 is SGHDT and CDR2 is YYEEEE. CDR3 bases: TGTGCCAGCAGCTTGGGACAGACGAAAGCTAACTATGGCTACACCTTC. Translated: CASSLGQTKANYGYTF.

This clonotype turned up a few times. This rearrangement joins TRBV7-6 to TRBJ2-5; no definite D call. The CDR3 is 11 amino acids. V was shortened by 7 bases and J by 5 bases, with 8 bases between the two germline ends. Germline lookup yields CDR1 SGHVS and CDR2 FNYEAQ. CDR3 in DNA: TGTGCCAGCACCTGGGCGGAGACCCAGTACTTC. It specifies CASTWAETQYF.

The DNA of the CDR3 is TGTGCCAGCAGCTTAAGCAGGACAGTCAATGAGCAGTTCTTC. It specifies CASSLSRTVNEQFF. The chain couples TRBV7-3 to TRBJ2-1; weak D call: TRBD1 (6 bases). The germline CDR1 and CDR2 sequences are SGHTA and FQGTGA. The CDR3 contains 14 residues. Trimming stripped 1 base from V and 6 bases from J, with 10 bases between.

This clonotype showed up just a few times. The chain recombines TRBV2 with TRBJ2-5; D gene unclear. The J call is doubtful: the DNA matches TRBJ2-1 better. The CDR3 contains 13 residues. In germline, CDR1 is SNHLY, CDR2 FYNNEI. CDR3 sequence (DNA): TGTGCCAGCCGCCCCCTACTGAGCAGTGAGCAGTTCTTC. The encoded protein is CASRPLLSSEQFF.

The rearrangement joins TRBV6-1 to TRBJ2-5; a possible D gene is TRBD1 (5 bases). Per germline, CDR1 MNHNS and CDR2 SASEGT. Trimming took 4 bases from V and 1 from J, leaving 10 bases between them. The CDR3 is made up of 14 amino acids. DNA for the CDR3: TGTGCCAGCAGTGTGGGGCAGTCCCAAGAGACCCAGTACTTC. Amino acids: CASSVGQSQETQYF.

In this sample, this clonotype turned up a few times. V is TRBV25-1 and J is TRBJ2-4, with a tentative D call TRBD1 (5 bases). V lost 4 bases and J 1 base, leaving 20 bases between the germline ends. Germline loops: CDR1 MGHDK, CDR2 SYGVNS. This CDR3 is built from 18 residues. This CDR3 reads CASSGPQRGFTAKNIQYF. The CDR3 DNA reads as TGTGCCAGCAGTGGCCCTCAAAGGGGTTTTACGGCCAAAAACATTCAGTACTTC.

The genes are TRBV29-1 and TRBJ2-5; 8 bases map to TRBD2. CDR1 is SQVTM, CDR2 ANQGSEA, per germline. Losses at the gene ends were 0 bases for V and 7 bases for J; bases not matched to a gene: 19. The CDR3 runs to 18 residues. CDR3 DNA: TGCAGCGTTGAAGATTATCCTTACGGGAGGGCCGGGGGGTCGACCCAGTACTTC. Translating it yields CSVEDYPYGRAGGSTQYF. The full variable domain, its missing parts supplied by reference TRBV29-1 and TRBJ2-5, is SAVISQKPSRDICQRGTSLTIQCQVDSQVTMMFWYRQQPGQSLTLIATANQGSEATYESGFVIDKFPISRPNLTFSTLTVSNMSPEDSSIYLCSVEDYPYGRAGGSTQYFGPGTRLLVL.

This clonotype showed up just a few times. This sequence joins TRBV14 and TRBJ1-1, with D unresolved. The CDR3 has 15 residues. CDR1 and CDR2 from the germline V gene are SGHDN and FVKESK. The V end lost 4 bases, the J end lost 1 base, and 13 bases lay between the germline ends. The CDR3 reads CASSPSSIWNTEAFF. DNA for the CDR3: TGTGCCAGCAGCCCCTCCTCGATTTGGAACACTGAAGCTTTCTTT.

V and J are TRBV6-5 and TRBJ2-2; D remains ambiguous. V was clipped by 4 bases and J by 6 bases, with 12 bases between them. Per germline, CDR1 MNHEY and CDR2 SVGAGI. This CDR3 contains 14 residues. CDR3 region: CASSSSHGAGELFF. The CDR3, as DNA: TGTGCCAGCAGTTCAAGTCACGGTGCCGGGGAGCTGTTTTTT.